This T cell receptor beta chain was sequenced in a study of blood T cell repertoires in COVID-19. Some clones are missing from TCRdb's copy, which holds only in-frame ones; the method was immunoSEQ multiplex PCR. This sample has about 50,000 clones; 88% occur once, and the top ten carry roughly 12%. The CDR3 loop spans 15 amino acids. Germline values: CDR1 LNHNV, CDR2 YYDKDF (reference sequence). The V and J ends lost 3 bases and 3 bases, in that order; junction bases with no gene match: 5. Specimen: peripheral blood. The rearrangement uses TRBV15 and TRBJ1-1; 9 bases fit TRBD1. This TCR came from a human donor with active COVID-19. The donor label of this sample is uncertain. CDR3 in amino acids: CATSRDRGLYTEAFF. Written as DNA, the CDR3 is TGTGCCACCAGCAGGGACAGGGGACTCTACACTGAAGCTTTCTTT.